The rows below give T cell receptor beta chains drawn from one sample of a study of Ad26.COV2.S vaccination and SARS-CoV-2 variants. Data came from immunoSEQ multiplex PCR; TCRdb stores just in-frame clones and leaves some out. The data hold approximately 460,000 clones, with 80% to 90% observed a single time. The sequencing here drew on peripheral blood, taken in a trial of Ad26.COV2.S vaccine versus placebo. The receptor set was obtained from a person aged 18-65 years who received the Ad26.COV2.S COVID-19 vaccine or a placebo. The CDR3 runs from the conserved cysteine through the conserved F or W. Fields, in order: V gene, J gene, D gene, clone size, CDR3 protein, CDR3 DNA. The D gene is left open where the match is weak. Some rows have no size entry. The others give once, few or many, or a class for an expanded clone.

v_gene: TRBV7-9; j_gene: TRBJ1-2; d_gene: .; abundance: .; CDR3aa: CASSLVSEANYGYTF; CDR3nt: TGTGCCAGCAGCTTGGTGAGTGAAGCTAACTATGGCTACACCTTC
v_gene: TRBV5-1; j_gene: TRBJ2-3; d_gene: .; abundance: .; CDR3aa: CASSLAPGTDTQYF; CDR3nt: TGCGCCAGCAGCTTGGCCCCCGGCACAGATACGCAGTATTTT
v_gene: TRBV6-6; j_gene: TRBJ1-6; d_gene: .; abundance: .; CDR3aa: CASRPPGNPNSPLHF; CDR3nt: TGTGCCAGCAGACCTCCCGGGAATCCTAATTCACCCCTCCACTTT
v_gene: TRBV3-1/TRBV3-2; j_gene: TRBJ2-1; d_gene: TRBD1; abundance: .; CDR3aa: CASSQVETGGGEQFF; CDR3nt: TGTGCCAGCAGCCAAGTCGAAACAGGGGGCGGTGAGCAGTTCTTC
v_gene: TRBV7-3; j_gene: TRBJ2-7; d_gene: TRBD1; abundance: .; CDR3aa: CASSWGTGYEQYF; CDR3nt: TGTGCCAGCAGCTGGGGGACAGGGTACGAGCAGTACTTC
v_gene: TRBV7-9; j_gene: TRBJ2-7; d_gene: TRBD1; abundance: .; CDR3aa: CASSFPGQAYEQYF; CDR3nt: TGTGCCAGCAGCTTTCCGGGACAGGCCTACGAGCAGTACTTC
v_gene: TRBV13; j_gene: TRBJ1-1; d_gene: .; abundance: once; CDR3aa: CASSLNPEAGATEAFF; CDR3nt: TGTGCCAGCAGCTTAAACCCGGAGGCGGGGGCCACTGAAGCTTTCTTT
v_gene: TRBV28; j_gene: TRBJ1-2; d_gene: .; abundance: few; CDR3aa: CASSLARLNYGYTF; CDR3nt: TGTGCCAGCAGTTTGGCACGCCTCAACTATGGCTACACCTTC
v_gene: TRBV30; j_gene: TRBJ2-2; d_gene: TRBD2; abundance: .; CDR3aa: CAWSVRLAAGELFF; CDR3nt: TGTGCCTGGAGTGTACGACTAGCAGCCGGGGAGCTGTTTTTT
v_gene: TRBV6-1; j_gene: TRBJ1-5; d_gene: .; abundance: few; CDR3aa: CASSDGAQPQHF; CDR3nt: TGTGCCAGCAGTGATGGGGCTCAGCCCCAGCATTTT
v_gene: TRBV27; j_gene: TRBJ2-3; d_gene: .; abundance: .; CDR3aa: CASSLNRADTQYF; CDR3nt: TGTGCCAGCAGCCTAAACAGGGCAGATACGCAGTATTTT
v_gene: TRBV7-6; j_gene: TRBJ2-2; d_gene: .; abundance: .; CDR3aa: CASSLDAGLNTGELFF; CDR3nt: TGTGCCAGCAGCTTAGATGCAGGCCTTAACACCGGGGAGCTGTTTTTT
v_gene: TRBV5-1; j_gene: TRBJ2-7; d_gene: .; abundance: .; CDR3aa: CASSLVGTNSYEQYF; CDR3nt: TGCGCCAGCAGCTTGGTCGGGACAAACTCCTACGAGCAGTACTTC
v_gene: TRBV13; j_gene: TRBJ2-2; d_gene: .; abundance: once; CDR3aa: CASSLAGYTGELFF; CDR3nt: TGTGCCAGCAGCTTAGCGGGGTACACCGGGGAGCTGTTTTTT
v_gene: TRBV13; j_gene: TRBJ1-2; d_gene: .; abundance: .; CDR3aa: CASRGRGSYGYTF; CDR3nt: TGTGCCAGCAGGGGCAGGGGAAGCTATGGCTACACCTTC
v_gene: TRBV6-6; j_gene: TRBJ2-7; d_gene: .; abundance: .; CDR3aa: CASSSVPGHSYEQYF; CDR3nt: TGTGCCAGCAGTTCAGTACCGGGACACTCCTACGAGCAGTACTTC
v_gene: TRBV6-5; j_gene: TRBJ1-4; d_gene: .; abundance: .; CDR3aa: CASSPGATNEKLFF; CDR3nt: TGTGCCAGCAGTCCAGGGGCAACTAATGAAAAACTGTTTTTT
v_gene: TRBV4-1; j_gene: TRBJ2-2; d_gene: .; abundance: .; CDR3aa: CASSQDYGELFF; CDR3nt: TGCGCCAGCAGCCAAGATTATGGGGAGCTGTTTTTT
v_gene: TRBV28; j_gene: TRBJ2-7; d_gene: .; abundance: once; CDR3aa: CASSPSLEQYF; CDR3nt: TGTGCCAGCAGCCCGTCTCTCGAGCAGTACTTC
v_gene: TRBV5-6; j_gene: TRBJ1-2; d_gene: .; abundance: once; CDR3aa: CASSLTGFSDGYTF; CDR3nt: TGTGCCAGCAGCTTGACAGGGTTTAGCGATGGCTACACCTTC
v_gene: TRBV11-2; j_gene: TRBJ2-2; d_gene: .; abundance: .; CDR3aa: CASSQSIQGSGGLFF; CDR3nt: TGTGCCAGCAGCCAATCTATACAGGGTTCGGGTGGCCTGTTTTTT
v_gene: TRBV3-1/TRBV3-2; j_gene: TRBJ1-3; d_gene: .; abundance: .; CDR3aa: CASSQNRISGNTIYF; CDR3nt: TGTGCCAGCAGCCAGAACAGAATCTCTGGAAACACCATATATTTT
v_gene: TRBV5-1; j_gene: TRBJ2-2; d_gene: TRBD1; abundance: .; CDR3aa: CASRQAGGYTGELFF; CDR3nt: TGCGCCAGCAGGCAGGCAGGGGGATACACCGGGGAGCTGTTTTTT
v_gene: TRBV5-1; j_gene: TRBJ2-5; d_gene: .; abundance: .; CDR3aa: CASSLTAPQETQYF; CDR3nt: TGCGCCAGCAGTTTGACGGCGCCCCAAGAGACCCAGTACTTC
v_gene: TRBV18; j_gene: TRBJ1-4; d_gene: .; abundance: .; CDR3aa: CASSPPRGVNEKLFF; CDR3nt: TGTGCCAGCTCACCGCCGAGAGGGGTAAATGAAAAACTGTTTTTT
v_gene: TRBV2; j_gene: TRBJ2-6; d_gene: TRBD1; abundance: .; CDR3aa: CASSGGTGQLGANVLTF; CDR3nt: TGTGCCAGCAGTGGAGGGACAGGGCAGCTTGGGGCCAACGTCCTGACTTTC
v_gene: TRBV5-4; j_gene: TRBJ1-2; d_gene: TRBD1; abundance: .; CDR3aa: CASSPPGQRYYGYTF; CDR3nt: TGTGCCAGCAGCCCACCGGGACAGCGCTACTATGGCTACACCTTC
v_gene: TRBV7-2; j_gene: TRBJ1-2; d_gene: .; abundance: .; CDR3aa: CASSTRGGNYGYTF; CDR3nt: TGTGCCAGCAGCACACGGGGGGGGAACTATGGCTACACCTTC
v_gene: TRBV7-2; j_gene: TRBJ2-6; d_gene: .; abundance: .; CDR3aa: CASVLRASGANVLTF; CDR3nt: TGTGCCAGCGTCCTCAGGGCCTCTGGGGCCAACGTCCTGACTTTC
v_gene: TRBV18; j_gene: TRBJ1-5; d_gene: .; abundance: few; CDR3aa: CASSPSGTANQPQHF; CDR3nt: TGTGCCAGCTCACCTTCGGGGACGGCGAATCAGCCCCAGCATTTT
v_gene: TRBV5-4; j_gene: TRBJ2-5; d_gene: .; abundance: once; CDR3aa: CASSQAPYQETQYF; CDR3nt: TGTGCCAGCAGCCAAGCTCCGTACCAAGAGACCCAGTACTTC
v_gene: TRBV18; j_gene: TRBJ2-6; d_gene: TRBD2; abundance: .; CDR3aa: CASSPPGLAGVFSGANVLTF; CDR3nt: TGTGCCAGCTCACCACCGGGACTAGCGGGAGTTTTCTCTGGGGCCAACGTCCTGACTTTC
v_gene: TRBV4-1; j_gene: TRBJ2-3; d_gene: .; abundance: .; CDR3aa: CASSRILDLGGTDTQYF; CDR3nt: TGCGCCAGCAGCCGTATCTTGGACCTAGGGGGCACAGATACGCAGTATTTT
v_gene: TRBV5-1; j_gene: TRBJ2-7; d_gene: TRBD1; abundance: .; CDR3aa: CASSRLQGDYEQYF; CDR3nt: TGCGCCAGCAGCCGCCTCCAGGGGGACTACGAGCAGTACTTC
v_gene: TRBV12-3/TRBV12-4; j_gene: TRBJ1-3; d_gene: .; abundance: .; CDR3aa: CASNTGSGNTIYF; CDR3nt: TGTGCCAGCAACACAGGGTCTGGAAACACCATATATTTT
v_gene: TRBV7-9; j_gene: TRBJ2-7; d_gene: .; abundance: .; CDR3aa: CASSLLAGTYEQYF; CDR3nt: TGTGCCAGCAGCTTATTGGCAGGGACATACGAGCAGTACTTC
v_gene: TRBV7-9; j_gene: TRBJ1-1; d_gene: TRBD1; abundance: .; CDR3aa: CASSIGGKQAFF; CDR3nt: TGTGCCAGCAGCATAGGGGGCAAACAAGCTTTCTTT
v_gene: TRBV5-6; j_gene: TRBJ1-3; d_gene: .; abundance: .; CDR3aa: CASSWSFSGNTIYF; CDR3nt: TGTGCCAGCAGCTGGTCCTTCTCTGGAAACACCATATATTTT
v_gene: TRBV24-1; j_gene: TRBJ1-1; d_gene: .; abundance: .; CDR3aa: CATSDATGIGGTEAFF; CDR3nt: TGTGCCACCAGTGATGCTACAGGGATTGGAGGGACTGAAGCTTTCTTT
v_gene: TRBV9; j_gene: TRBJ2-3; d_gene: .; abundance: .; CDR3aa: CASSVGWTDTQYF; CDR3nt: TGTGCCAGCAGCGTTGGTTGGACAGATACGCAGTATTTT
v_gene: TRBV30; j_gene: TRBJ2-7; d_gene: TRBD1; abundance: .; CDR3aa: CAWRLQGAGYEQYF; CDR3nt: TGTGCCTGGAGGCTACAGGGGGCGGGCTACGAGCAGTACTTC
v_gene: TRBV3-1/TRBV3-2; j_gene: TRBJ2-7; d_gene: .; abundance: .; CDR3aa: CASSQATWQGSYEQYF; CDR3nt: TGTGCCAGCAGCCAAGCAACCTGGCAGGGCTCCTACGAGCAGTACTTC
v_gene: TRBV6-5; j_gene: TRBJ1-2; d_gene: TRBD1; abundance: .; CDR3aa: CASGRGQPYGYTF; CDR3nt: TGTGCCAGCGGGAGGGGACAGCCCTATGGCTACACCTTC
v_gene: TRBV28; j_gene: TRBJ1-1; d_gene: TRBD1; abundance: .; CDR3aa: CASSFGGTGRTEAFF; CDR3nt: TGTGCCAGCAGTTTTGGGGGGACAGGGAGAACTGAAGCTTTCTTT
v_gene: TRBV27; j_gene: TRBJ1-1; d_gene: TRBD1; abundance: once; CDR3aa: CASSLYGTGSTEAFF; CDR3nt: TGTGCCAGCAGTTTATATGGGACAGGGAGCACTGAAGCTTTCTTT
v_gene: TRBV25-1; j_gene: TRBJ1-6; d_gene: TRBD1; abundance: .; CDR3aa: CASSTGQGNSPLHF; CDR3nt: TGTGCCAGCAGTACGGGACAGGGTAATTCACCCCTCCACTTT
v_gene: TRBV10-3; j_gene: TRBJ1-5; d_gene: .; abundance: .; CDR3aa: CAISEGRNQPQHF; CDR3nt: TGTGCCATCAGCGAGGGTCGCAATCAGCCCCAGCATTTT
v_gene: TRBV7-9; j_gene: TRBJ2-5; d_gene: .; abundance: .; CDR3aa: CASSLVLSSMRETQYF; CDR3nt: TGTGCCAGCAGCTTAGTACTTAGTAGCATGAGAGAGACCCAGTACTTC
v_gene: TRBV27; j_gene: TRBJ1-1; d_gene: TRBD1; abundance: .; CDR3aa: CVTGQGNTEAFF; CDR3nt: TGTGTCACGGGACAGGGGAACACTGAAGCTTTCTTT
v_gene: TRBV28; j_gene: TRBJ1-2; d_gene: .; abundance: .; CDR3aa: CASRPNPPTGHHGYTF; CDR3nt: TGTGCCAGCAGACCAAACCCCCCGACAGGACATCATGGCTACACCTTC
v_gene: TRBV5-1; j_gene: TRBJ1-2; d_gene: .; abundance: .; CDR3aa: CASSLSADKYGYTF; CDR3nt: TGCGCCAGCAGCTTATCGGCAGATAAATATGGCTACACCTTC
v_gene: TRBV30; j_gene: TRBJ1-1; d_gene: .; abundance: .; CDR3aa: CAWSLRRDEAFF; CDR3nt: TGTGCCTGGAGTCTCAGACGGGATGAAGCTTTCTTT